Below are 17 T cell receptor beta chains sequenced from a single sample in a study of vaccination and CD4 T cells after COVID-19. Their cognate antigens are unknown. Sequencing of cultured CD4+ T cell DNA used the Oncomine TCR Beta short-read assay. TCRdb itself ran the PCR reads through MiXCR, one entry per CDR3 protein. Found here are more than 10,000 distinct CDR3 sequences, roughly 45% of them singletons; the top ten hold more than 10%. Treatment in this sample: approximately nine-day PBMC culture with coronavirus spike peptide pools or control peptides (ViraFEST assay). Sequencing input: CD4+ T cells from blood, cultured in vitro. The receptors shown here come from a human donor who had recovered from COVID-19.

In its sample, this clonotype was seen a few times. The chain links TRBV20-1 to TRBJ1-6, with 8 nucleotides matching TRBD1. Germline V lookup: CDR1 DFQATT, CDR2 SNEGSKA (reference sequence). V shed 5 bases and J 0 bases; nucleotides not matched to a gene: 6. The CDR3 has 16 amino acids. The CDR3 nucleotides read TGCAGTGCTGGTAGACAGGGGAGCTCCTATAATTCACCCCTCCACTTT. Protein product: CSAGRQGSSYNSPLHF.

This rearrangement joins TRBV30 to TRBJ2-1; no clear D. CDR3 length equals 11 residues. The V gene's germline CDR1 is GTSNPN and CDR2 SVGIG (reference sequence). The V end was cut by 1 base, the J end by 9 bases, with 7 bases between. CDR3 DNA: TGTGCCTGGAGTGGGAATGGTGAGCAGTTCTTC. As protein: CAWSGNGEQFF. The variable domain in full, with the rest retrieved from reference TRBV30 and TRBJ2-1, is SQTIHQWPATLVQPVGSPLSLECTVEGTSNPNLYWYRQAAGRGLQLLFYSVGIGQISSEVPQNLSASRPQDRQFILSSKKLLLSDSGFYLCAWSGNGEQFFGPGTRLTVL.

This clonotype turned up a few times. The chain carries TRBV19 and TRBJ1-5, with a weak D call TRBD1 (5 bases). The CDR3 is 16 residues long. Trimming shortened V by 3 bases and J by 4 bases, and 16 bases separated the two germline ends. Per the germline V gene, CDR1 is LNHDA and CDR2 is SQIVND (reference sequence). The CDR3 spells CASSIVGGVANQPQHF. Written as DNA, the CDR3 is TGTGCCAGTAGTATTGTCGGGGGGGTAGCAAATCAGCCCCAGCATTTT. Complete variable domain (other parts from reference TRBV19 and TRBJ1-5): DGGITQSPKYLFRKEGQNVTLSCEQNLNHDAMYWYRQDPGQGLRLIYYSQIVNDFQKGDIAEGYSVSREKKESFPLTVTSAQKNPTAFYLCASSIVGGVANQPQHFGDGTRLSIL.

V is TRBV6-2 or TRBV6-3 and J is TRBJ2-7; D possibly corresponds to TRBD2 (6 bases). Germline V lookup: CDR1 MNHEY, CDR2 SVGEGT. CDR3 size: 14 residues. Trimming cost V 6 bases and J 3 bases, with 15 bases left between them. This CDR3 is CASRPSGDGYEQYF. As DNA, the CDR3 is TGTGCCAGCAGGCCCTCGGGAGACGGCTACGAGCAGTACTTC.

The rearrangement joins TRBV28 to TRBJ2-7; D remains ambiguous. V was clipped by 4 bases and J by 3 bases, with 10 bases between them. CDR1 is MDHEN, CDR2 SYDVKM, per germline. This CDR3 has 13 residues. CDR3 sequence (DNA): TGTGCCAGCAGTTCCTCTCACGGCTACGAGCAGTACTTC. Protein product: CASSSSHGYEQYF.

The V and J genes are TRBV6-5 and TRBJ2-7, with D maybe TRBD1 (6 bases). Trimming left V 2 bases short and J 3 bases short, with 11 bases between. This CDR3 contains 14 residues. Germline values: CDR1 MNHEY, CDR2 SVGAGI. In DNA, the CDR3 is TGTGCCAGCAGTTACCTGACAGGAGACTACGAGCAGTACTTC. It specifies CASSYLTGDYEQYF.

V gene TRBV29-1 combines with J gene TRBJ1-1, with 11 bases matching TRBD1. CDR3 size: 18 residues. The junction had 13 bases not matched to a gene; V was cut back by 3 bases and J by 1 base. The V gene's germline CDR1 is SQVTM and CDR2 ANQGSEA. The CDR3 coding sequence is TGCAGCGTTGATGGTGTGGGGGGACAGGGGGTTGGGAACACTGAAGCTTTCTTT. Amino acids: CSVDGVGGQGVGNTEAFF.

About this clonotype itself: Its ends do not fully match the called genes, so a read error is possible. The V call is TRBV20-1, the J call TRBJ2-3, with no clear D. Germline V CDR1 and CDR2: DFQATT, SNEGSKA (reference sequence). This CDR3 region has 12 residues. This chain's CDR3 is CSAQRERDAQYF. DNA for the CDR3: TGCAGTGCACAAAGGGAAAGAGATGCGCAGTATTTT.

This clonotype was seen only a few times. The V call is TRBV19, the J call TRBJ1-3, with D hard to call. The CDR3 is made up of 13 amino acids. CDR1 is LNHDA, CDR2 SQIVND, per germline (reference sequence). The V end lost 9 bases, the J end lost 7 bases, and 16 bases lay between the germline ends. CDR3 in amino acids: CASNTGEGNTIYF. The CDR3 nucleotides are TGTGCCAGCAATACTGGGGAAGGGAACACCATATATTTT.

This clonotype has a handful of counts. The chain couples TRBV20-1 to TRBJ2-3; a possible D gene is TRBD2 (5 bases). Trimming took off 2 bases at V and 2 bases at J, with 11 bases between the two ends. The CDR3 has 14 residues. Germline V gives CDR1 DFQATT, CDR2 SNEGSKA (reference sequence). CDR3 protein: CSARTERTTDTQYF. CDR3 nucleotides: TGCAGTGCTAGAACTGAGCGGACCACAGATACGCAGTATTTT.

This clonotype was counted once. The chain combines TRBV5-1 with TRBJ2-7; D is uncertain. This CDR3 has 14 residues. Trimming removed 3 bases at V and 2 bases at J, with 12 bases between. CDR1 is SGHRS and CDR2 is YFSETQ in the germline V gene. The CDR3 sequence is CASSWMSETYEQYF. The CDR3 bases are TGCGCCAGCAGCTGGATGAGCGAAACCTACGAGCAGTACTTC. The full variable domain, rest sourced from reference TRBV5-1 and TRBJ2-7, is KAGVTQTPRYLIKTRGQQVTLSCSPISGHRSVSWYQQTPGQGLQFLFEYFSETQRNKGNFPGRFSGRQFSNSRSEMNVSTLELGDSALYLCASSWMSETYEQYFGPGTRLTVT.

The gene calls are TRBV4-2 and TRBJ1-1; possible D gene TRBD1, 5 bases. This CDR3 region has 13 residues. V was clipped by 3 bases and J by 8 bases, with 13 bases between them. The germline gives CDR1 LGHNA, CDR2 YNFKEQ. The CDR3 nucleotides read TGTGCCAGCAGCCAGGGAGGGGAGAGGGAAGCTTTCTTT. It translates to CASSQGGEREAFF.

This clonotype was found a few times. The chain combines TRBV6-2 or TRBV6-3 with TRBJ2-5; D unclear. V was cut by 6 bases and J by 3 bases, with 2 bases left in between. This CDR3 has 10 amino acids. Looked up from germline, CDR1 is MNHEY and CDR2 is SVGEGT. The CDR3 loop reads CASRKETQYF. The CDR3 nucleotides are TGTGCCAGCAGAAAAGAGACCCAGTACTTC.

This clonotype was seen only a few times. The genes are TRBV11-2 and TRBJ2-7, with 7 bases fitting TRBD2. The CDR3 runs 13 residues. V shed 5 bases, J shed 6 bases, and the junction held 7 bases outside the gene matches. Germline V gene sequence: CDR1 SGHAT, CDR2 FQNNGV. As DNA, the CDR3 is TGTGCCAGCAGCCAGGAGCGGGACTCCGAGCAGTACTTC. Translated, it gives CASSQERDSEQYF.

The chain uses TRBV5-4 and TRBJ2-3; D may be TRBD1 (6 bases). CDR1 is SGHNT and CDR2 is YYREEE in the germline V gene (reference sequence). The CDR3 consists of 13 residues. The V and J ends lost 7 bases and 3 bases respectively, with 12 bases between them. The CDR3 is CASYRVGTDTQYF. The CDR3 DNA is TGTGCCAGCTACAGGGTGGGGACAGATACGCAGTATTTT.

Only a few counts were recorded for this clonotype. This sequence joins TRBV18 and TRBJ2-2; 8 nucleotides agree with TRBD1. The CDR3 is 16 amino acids. In germline, CDR1 is KGHSH, CDR2 LQKENI. With V trimmed by 0 bases and J by 5 bases, 5 bases remained unmatched. The chain's CDR3 is CASSPPATGGTGELFF. CDR3 DNA: TGTGCCAGCTCACCACCGGCCACAGGGGGTACCGGGGAGCTGTTTTTT.

This clonotype was seen a handful of times. The V gene is TRBV20-1, the J gene TRBJ2-3; D might be TRBD2 (7 bases). Germline CDR1 is DFQATT and CDR2 is SNEGSKA (reference sequence). This CDR3 region has 14 residues. V lost 7 bases to trimming and J lost 7 bases, with 21 bases between them. The CDR3 reads CSVHSGQRDNTQYF. CDR3 in DNA: TGCAGTGTGCACTCCGGACAGCGGGATAATACGCAGTATTTT.